These T cell receptor beta chains were read from a single sample in a study of cytomegalovirus exposure and HLA in healthy donors. TCRdb's table, derived via immunoSEQ multiplex PCR, lists solely in-frame clones and lacks some. The table records 130,000 to 150,000 clones, over 70% of them present only once. Material: PBMCs. The receptor set was obtained from a woman aged 35 to 49 in good health and CMV-seropositive. Each CDR3 is given with its conserved first and last residue. Each record gives: CDR3 length, V gene, clone size, J gene, D gene, CDR3 DNA, CDR3 protein. The D gene is left open where the match is weak. A clone size is listed for some rows: how often the clone was seen (once, few, many), or a class if it is expanded.

12,TRBV15,NA,TRBJ1-2,TRBD1,TGTGCCACCGGACAGGCGAGTAATGGCTACACCTTC,CATGQASNGYTF
14,TRBV9,NA,TRBJ1-1,NA,TGTGCCAGCAGCGTACAGCAGGGGAACACTGAAGCTTTCTTT,CASSVQQGNTEAFF
15,TRBV6-6,few,TRBJ1-5,NA,TGTGCCAGCAGTGACCAGGGGTTGCGGAATCAGCCCCAGCATTTT,CASSDQGLRNQPQHF
16,TRBV4-2,NA,TRBJ2-1,TRBD2,TGTGCCAGCAGCCAAGCTGGCGGGGGGACCTACAATGAGCAGTTCTTC,CASSQAGGGTYNEQFF
14,TRBV5-4,NA,TRBJ2-5,TRBD2,TGTGCCAGCAGCTTAAGCGGGGGCGGGGAGACCCAGTACTTC,CASSLSGGGETQYF
14,TRBV9,NA,TRBJ1-2,TRBD1,TGTGCCAGCAGCCTCCCGGGGACAGGGCTCGGCTACACCTTC,CASSLPGTGLGYTF
14,TRBV2,NA,TRBJ2-5,TRBD2,TGTGCCAGCAGGGATGCGGGGGGTCAAGAGACCCAGTACTTC,CASRDAGGQETQYF
20,TRBV2,NA,TRBJ2-7,TRBD1,TGTGCCAGCAGGGCGGACAGGCCGACTTCCTACATATTAAGCTCCTACGAGCAGTACTTC,CASRADRPTSYILSSYEQYF
13,TRBV6-5,NA,TRBJ1-4,TRBD1,TGTGCCAGCAGCCGAGCTACAGGGGGAAAACTGTTTTTT,CASSRATGGKLFF
16,TRBV6-6,NA,TRBJ2-5,TRBD2,TGTGCCAGCACCTCGCGACTAGCGGGGAGAGAAGAGACCCAGTACTTC,CASTSRLAGREETQYF
18,TRBV4-1,NA,TRBJ1-2,NA,TGCGCCAGCAGCCAAGAACCCGGGGAGGTAGGCGCCCTTTCTGGCTACACCTTC,CASSQEPGEVGALSGYTF
16,TRBV7-3,few,TRBJ2-5,TRBD2,TGTGCCAGCAGCGTAGGAGCGGGGGGGGCGCAAGAGACCCAGTACTTC,CASSVGAGGAQETQYF
16,TRBV19,NA,TRBJ2-2,TRBD1,TGTGCCAGTAGTGCAAGGGACAGGGGGCTTCCCGGGGAGCTGTTTTTT,CASSARDRGLPGELFF
11,TRBV28,NA,TRBJ2-3,NA,TGTGCCAGCTTAAATCGGGGTACGCAGTATTTT,CASLNRGTQYF
15,TRBV19,NA,TRBJ2-1,NA,TGTGCCAGTAGTATGTGGGGGGAGAACTACAATGAGCAGTTCTTC,CASSMWGENYNEQFF
12,TRBV28,NA,TRBJ2-7,NA,TGTGCCAGCAGTAAGACAGTCTACGAGCAGTACTTC,CASSKTVYEQYF
13,TRBV7-3,NA,TRBJ2-2,TRBD1,TGTGCCAGCAGCGTGGGACAGTCCGGGGAGCTGTTTTTT,CASSVGQSGELFF
12,TRBV6-1,NA,TRBJ1-6,TRBD1,TGTGCCAGCAGGGGACAGGGGACACCCCTCCACTTT,CASRGQGTPLHF
16,TRBV19,NA,TRBJ1-1,TRBD1,TGTGCCAGTATCCCAACCGCGGGACAGGGGAACACTGAAGCTTTCTTT,CASIPTAGQGNTEAFF
15,TRBV9,NA,TRBJ2-7,TRBD2,TGTGCCAGCAGCGTAGGTAGCGGGAGCTCCTACGAGCAGTACTTC,CASSVGSGSSYEQYF
10,TRBV5-1,NA,TRBJ1-4,NA,TGCGCCAGCAAGCGTGAAAAACTGTTTTTT,CASKREKLFF
16,TRBV5-1,NA,TRBJ1-6,TRBD1,TGCGCCAGCAGCTTGTTATTGGGACAGGGGAGCTCACCCCTCCACTTT,CASSLLLGQGSSPLHF
14,TRBV5-1,NA,TRBJ1-2,TRBD1,TGCGCCAGCAGGTTCCCGGGACAGAACTATGGCTACACCTTC,CASRFPGQNYGYTF
18,TRBV10-1,NA,TRBJ2-3,TRBD2,TGCGCCAGCAGTGAGTCCGCGGGACTAGCGGGGTTCACAGATACGCAGTATTTT,CASSESAGLAGFTDTQYF
13,TRBV18,once,TRBJ2-7,NA,TGTGCCAGCTCACCGGGCTTGGGGGGAGAGCAGTACTTC,CASSPGLGGEQYF